The 3 T cell receptor beta chains given below trace back to one sample, sequenced in a study of beta chain features in type 1 diabetes. The investigators reverse transcribed all of the isolated RNA, so they sequenced expressed TCRB transcripts. Assay used: immunoSEQ multiplex PCR; TCRdb lists only in-frame clones, some missing. The data show approximately 250,000 clones, 9.6% seen once. The source material was naive CD4+ T cells from blood. The receptor set was obtained from a woman aged 18 to 35 in good health.

This clone was seen more than once but under ten times. CDR3: CASRGGAGTEAFF. The DNA of the CDR3 is TGTGCCAGCAGGGGGGGGGCGGGCACTGAAGCTTTCTTT. The gene calls are TRBV2 and TRBJ1-1, with a tentative D call TRBD1 (6 bases). V lost 6 bases and J 4 bases, leaving 12 bases between the germline ends. Germline V CDR1 and CDR2: SNHLY, FYNNEI. CDR3 length: 13 amino acids.

The genes are TRBV5-1 and TRBJ1-2; TRBD1 agrees at 7 bases. Per germline, CDR1 SGHRS and CDR2 YFSETQ. The CDR3 totals 15 residues. The V segment lost 2 bases and the J segment 6 bases; nucleotides outside the gene matches: 10. CDR3 bases: TGCGCCAGCAGCTTCGGTTGGGGACAGATCGATGGCTACACCTTC. It translates to CASSFGWGQIDGYTF.

The chain is built from TRBV30 and TRBJ2-1; possibly TRBD2 for D (6 bases). CDR3 length equals 15 residues. The germline gives CDR1 GTSNPN, CDR2 SVGIG (reference sequence). Trimming stripped 1 base from V and 8 bases from J, with 18 bases between. This CDR3 is CAWSGAGPTPYEQFF. The CDR3 DNA reads as TGTGCCTGGAGTGGGGCGGGGCCGACCCCCTATGAGCAGTTCTTC. The variable domain in full, completed from reference TRBV30 and TRBJ2-1, reads SQTIHQWPATLVQPVGSPLSLECTVEGTSNPNLYWYRQAAGRGLQLLFYSVGIGQISSEVPQNLSASRPQDRQFILSSKKLLLSDSGFYLCAWSGAGPTPYEQFFGPGTRLTVL.